This T cell receptor beta chain appears in the sequencing data of a study of patients and donors after allogeneic stem cell transplantation. This clonotype occurred many times. Germline assignment: CDR1 DFQATT and CDR2 SNEGSKA (reference sequence). V trimming: 4 bases; J trimming: 6 bases; junction bases outside the gene matches: 9. CDR3 length: 15 amino acids. TCRdb re-derived calls from the RT-PCR reads in MiXCR, one entry per CDR3 protein. The table has almost 90,000 distinct CDR3 sequences, around 5% seen once. The sequence was obtained from a human donor who was either an allogeneic HSCT recipient or a stem cell or donor lymphocyte infusion donor (not recorded which). It is not recorded whose cells these are; they may come from a transplant donor. This sequence joins TRBV20-1 and TRBJ2-3, with TRBD2 matching 11 bases. Sequencing was performed on blood, either unsorted or a sorted T cell fraction (not recorded which). The CDR3, as DNA: TGCAGTGCTACGGACTTTAGCGGGAGGGCCGATACGCAGTATTTT. It encodes CSATDFSGRADTQYF.